The 9 T cell receptor beta chains reported below all come from one sample, sequenced in a study. TCRdb itself ran the 5' RACE reads through MiXCR, one entry per CDR3 protein. Among about 50,000 distinct CDR3 sequences, roughly 28% were seen once, and the ten largest hold approximately 2.3%. Material: naive CD4+ T cells sorted from blood. The subset here: naive CD4+ T cells, CD4+CD45RA+CD25-. The source of these receptors is a female donor with breast cancer.

As for this clonotype: A read error may be the cause here, since a much bigger clone is one base away. V is TRBV6-2 or TRBV6-3 and J is TRBJ2-7; D may be TRBD2 (5 bases). Trimming removed 6 bases at V and 5 bases at J, with 17 bases between. The CDR3 loop spans 14 amino acids. From germline, CDR1 is MNHEY and CDR2 SVGEGT. The CDR3 bases are TGTGCCAGCAGGGCAGAGAGCGGACCCCACGAGCAGTACTTC. Protein sequence: CASRAESGPHEQYF.

The V and J genes are TRBV5-4 and TRBJ2-5; D is uncertain. Germline values: CDR1 SGHNT, CDR2 YYREEE (reference sequence). Trimming pared 0 bases from V and 1 base from J, leaving 10 bases between. This CDR3 spans 15 amino acids. In DNA, the CDR3 is TGTGCCAGCAGCTTGGCCACGAAGCTCCAAGAGACCCAGTACTTC. It is translated as CASSLATKLQETQYF.

This clonotype was counted a few times. The rearrangement links TRBV7-2 to TRBJ2-1; 12 bases line up with TRBD2. This CDR3 is 18 amino acids long. CDR1 and CDR2 (germline): SGHTA, FQGNSA. V lost 5 bases to trimming and J lost 7 bases; unmatched junction nucleotides: 15. This CDR3 reads CASSPPAGLAGAGNEQFF. The CDR3 DNA sequence: TGTGCCAGCAGCCCACCCGCGGGACTAGCGGGCGCTGGTAATGAGCAGTTCTTC.

This clonotype appeared a few times. This chain connects TRBV5-1 to TRBJ2-2, with TRBD1 identical over 7 bases. Germline values: CDR1 SGHRS, CDR2 YFSETQ. There are 16 residues in the CDR3. J lost 7 bases, V lost 0 bases, and 9 bases had no gene match. The CDR3 coding sequence is TGCGCCAGCAGCTTGGCCGGGGACAGACGAGGCGGGGAGCTGTTTTTT. This gives the protein CASSLAGDRRGGELFF.

The chain combines TRBV27 with TRBJ2-1, with 9 bases that match TRBD1. The J segment lost 10 bases and the V segment lost 2 bases, leaving 9 bases of the junction unmatched. This CDR3 contains 15 residues. The V gene's germline CDR1 is MNHEY and CDR2 SMNVEV (reference sequence). The CDR3 DNA reads TGTGCCAGCAGTTTAAGAGGGACAGGGATTCACGAGCAGTTCTTC. It yields the protein CASSLRGTGIHEQFF.

V gene TRBV5-1 combines with J gene TRBJ2-3; 10 bases are shared with TRBD1. V shed 2 bases, J shed 2 bases, and the junction held 5 bases outside the gene matches. The CDR3 length is 16 residues. The germline gives CDR1 SGHRS, CDR2 YFSETQ. The CDR3 sequence is CASSFGTGVFTDTQYF. The CDR3 DNA follows: TGCGCCAGCAGCTTTGGGACAGGGGTTTTCACAGATACGCAGTATTTT.

The rearrangement joins TRBV20-1 to TRBJ2-1, with TRBD2 identical over 9 bases. The junction had 8 bases not matched to a gene; V was cut back by 8 bases and J by 0 bases. Germline CDR1 reads DFQATT; CDR2 reads SNEGSKA (reference sequence). CDR3 length: 15 amino acids. The CDR3 bases are TGCAGTTCCTCGCTAGCGGGGAGCTCCTACAATGAGCAGTTCTTC. Protein product: CSSSLAGSSYNEQFF.

This clonotype was observed a handful of times. V is TRBV6-2 or TRBV6-3 and J is TRBJ1-1; 9 nucleotides agree with TRBD1. CDR3 length: 13 residues. V gave up 4 bases and J gave up 4 bases; unmatched junction bases: 1. CDR1 MNHEY and CDR2 SVGEGT come from the germline V gene. In DNA form, the CDR3 reads TGTGCCAGCAGTTCGACAGGGGGCACTGAAGCTTTCTTT. Its translation: CASSSTGGTEAFF.

The chain recombines TRBV18 with TRBJ2-2; D ambiguous. With 5 bases removed from V and 6 bases from J, the gap between germline ends came to 10 bases. The CDR3 is made up of 13 amino acids. The germline V gene has CDR1 KGHSH and CDR2 LQKENI. Written as DNA, the CDR3 is TGTGCCAGCTCAATAACCGTCGCCGGGGAGCTGTTTTTT. Its translation: CASSITVAGELFF. The whole variable domain, filled in from reference TRBV18 and TRBJ2-2, reads NAGVMQNPRHLVRRRGQEARLRCSPMKGHSHVYWYRQLPEEGLKFMVYLQKENIIDESGMPKERFSAEFPKEGPSILRIQQVVRGDSAAYFCASSITVAGELFFGEGSRLTVL.